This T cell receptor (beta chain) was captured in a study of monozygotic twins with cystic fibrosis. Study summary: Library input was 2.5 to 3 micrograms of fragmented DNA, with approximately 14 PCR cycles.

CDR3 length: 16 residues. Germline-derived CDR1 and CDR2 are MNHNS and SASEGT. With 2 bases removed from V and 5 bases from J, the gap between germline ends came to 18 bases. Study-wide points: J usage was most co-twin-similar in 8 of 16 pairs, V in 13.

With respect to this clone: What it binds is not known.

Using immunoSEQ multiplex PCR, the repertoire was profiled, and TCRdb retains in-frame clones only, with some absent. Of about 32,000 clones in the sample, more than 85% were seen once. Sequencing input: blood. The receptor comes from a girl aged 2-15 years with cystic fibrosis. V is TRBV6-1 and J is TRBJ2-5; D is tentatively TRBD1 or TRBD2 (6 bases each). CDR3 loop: CASSETGGLGFETQYF. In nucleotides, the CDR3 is TGTGCCAGCAGTGAAACTGGGGGGCTCGGATTTGAGACCCAGTACTTC.